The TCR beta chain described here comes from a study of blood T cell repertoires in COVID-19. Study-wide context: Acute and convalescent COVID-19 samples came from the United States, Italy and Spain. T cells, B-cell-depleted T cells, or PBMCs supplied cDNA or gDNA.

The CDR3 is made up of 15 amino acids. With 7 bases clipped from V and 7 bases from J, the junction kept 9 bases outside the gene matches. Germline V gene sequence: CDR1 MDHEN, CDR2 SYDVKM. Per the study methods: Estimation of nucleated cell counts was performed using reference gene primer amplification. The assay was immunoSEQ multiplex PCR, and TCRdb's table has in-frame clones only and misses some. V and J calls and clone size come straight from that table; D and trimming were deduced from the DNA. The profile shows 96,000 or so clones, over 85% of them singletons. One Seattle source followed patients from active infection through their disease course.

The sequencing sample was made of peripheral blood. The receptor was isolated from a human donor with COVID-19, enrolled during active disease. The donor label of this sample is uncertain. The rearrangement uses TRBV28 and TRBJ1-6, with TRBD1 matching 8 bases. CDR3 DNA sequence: TGTGCCAGCACCCCTCGGACAGGGAGAAATTCACCCCTCCACTTT. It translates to CASTPRTGRNSPLHF.